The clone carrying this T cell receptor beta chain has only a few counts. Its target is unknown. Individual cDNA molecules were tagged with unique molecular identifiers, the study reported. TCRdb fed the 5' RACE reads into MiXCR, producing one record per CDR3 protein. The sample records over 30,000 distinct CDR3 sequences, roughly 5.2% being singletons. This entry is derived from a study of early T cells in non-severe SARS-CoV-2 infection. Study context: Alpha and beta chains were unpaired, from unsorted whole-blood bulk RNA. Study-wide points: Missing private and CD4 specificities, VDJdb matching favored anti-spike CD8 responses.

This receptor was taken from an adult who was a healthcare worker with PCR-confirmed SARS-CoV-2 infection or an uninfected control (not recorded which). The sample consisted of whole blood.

As DNA, the CDR3 is TGTGCCAGCAGCTTCGAGATGGCAACTAATGAAAAACTGTTTTTT. This translates into CASSFEMATNEKLFF. The chain combines TRBV5-4 with TRBJ1-4; D unresolved. The CDR3 length is 15 residues. Germline V gene data show CDR1 as SGHNT and CDR2 as YYREEE (reference sequence). Trimming left V 2 bases short and J 0 bases short, with 8 bases between.